Listed here are 16 T cell receptor beta chains from one sample, sequenced in a study of T cell responses to AZD1222 COVID-19 vaccine (dated by TCRdb to the early 2020s). Receptor amplification or capture employed the immunoSEQ multiplex PCR assay. TCRdb re-hosts the immuneACCESS table, in-frame sequences only. Its copies lack some clones; in the studies checked, an unresolved V gene accounts for under half of them, and the cause for the rest is not known. Within this sample are 140,000 to 150,000 clones, with roughly 91% of them counted one time only. The biggest ten clones account for about 1.9% of the sample. The time point label, read with the paper, signifies: baseline before first vaccination. Sequencing was performed on peripheral blood, taken on day 0 of AZD1222 vaccination. The receptors derive from an adult in good health.

This clone was counted a single time. The V call is TRBV7-9, the J call TRBJ1-3; D call uncertain. Germline values: CDR1 SEHNR, CDR2 FQNEAQ (reference sequence). With 1 base removed from V and 6 bases from J, the gap between germline ends came to 4 bases. This CDR3 contains 12 residues. CDR3 sequence reads: CASSLEVNTIYF. The CDR3 coding sequence is TGTGCCAGCAGCTTAGAAGTAAACACCATATATTTT.

The CDR3 coding sequence is TGTGCCAGCCTACGGGACAGGGGGTTGACTGAAGCTTTCTTT. This codes for CASLRDRGLTEAFF. The chain employs TRBV5-4 and TRBJ1-1; 11 bases match TRBD1. Germline-derived CDR1 and CDR2 are SGHNT and YYREEE (reference sequence). The CDR3 is 14 amino acids. V shed 7 bases and J 5 bases; nucleotides not matched to a gene: 7.

This rearrangement joins TRBV9 to TRBJ2-1; 8 bases are shared with TRBD1. Trimming cost V 0 bases and J 4 bases; bases outside gene matches: 6. The germline CDR1 and CDR2 sequences are SGDLS and YYNGEE. The CDR3 extends over 16 amino acids. The CDR3 DNA sequence: TGTGCCAGCAGCGTAGCCGGGACAGGCAAGTACAATGAGCAGTTCTTC. It specifies CASSVAGTGKYNEQFF.

The V gene is TRBV29-1, the J gene TRBJ2-5, with 8 bases lining up with TRBD1. This CDR3 region has 14 residues. Per germline, CDR1 SQVTM and CDR2 ANQGSEA. Trimming took 7 bases from V and 5 from J; bases not matched to a gene: 12. The CDR3 DNA reads TGCAGCGCCACCCTCCAGGGGGCTGTGGAGACCCAGTACTTC. Translation gives CSATLQGAVETQYF.

The chain couples TRBV4-1 to TRBJ1-2; 8 bases align to TRBD1. This CDR3 is built from 15 residues. V lost 0 bases and J lost 8; bases outside the gene matches: 8. The germline V gene has CDR1 MGHRA and CDR2 YSYEKL. The CDR3 DNA is TGCGCCAGCAGCCAAGATTCAGGGGGCGCGGGAGGCTACACCTTC. Protein: CASSQDSGGAGGYTF.

V usage is TRBV12-5 and J usage is TRBJ2-6; 9 bases are a match to TRBD1. J lost 1 base, V lost 3 bases, and 16 bases had no gene match. This CDR3 contains 21 residues. Per germline, CDR1 LGHNT and CDR2 FRNRAP. CDR3 sequence (DNA): TGTGCTAGTGGTTTCATCAAGGACAGGGGATTGCTAGTGTCTGGGGCCAACGTCCTGACTTTC. Translated, it gives CASGFIKDRGLLVSGANVLTF.

Regarding this clone: A junction boundary mismatches the germline segment, possibly from a read error. The J gene is TRBJ1-1, the V gene TRBV5-1; possibly TRBD1 for D (6 bases). Germline V CDR1 and CDR2: SGHRS, YFSETQ. The CDR3 sequence is 16 residues long. The CDR3 region has the DNA TGCGCCAGCAGTTTGGGGGCCGGGACTCAGAACACTGAAGCTTTCTTT. Translation: CASSLGAGTQNTEAFF.

The gene calls are TRBV11-2 and TRBJ1-4; D ambiguous. This CDR3 has 16 residues. The germline V gene encodes CDR1 SGHAT and CDR2 FQNNGV. Trimming removed 0 bases at V and 7 bases at J, with 15 bases between. The CDR3 spells CASSLDRGGSGEKLFF. The CDR3 region has the DNA TGTGCCAGCAGCTTAGATCGTGGAGGGAGCGGTGAAAAACTGTTTTTT.

A word on this clone: Other DNA sequences in this sample translate to the same CDR3. The chain recombines TRBV5-1 with TRBJ2-7; D is ambiguous. The CDR3 extends over 11 amino acids. Germline V CDR1 and CDR2: SGHRS, YFSETQ. Between the trimmed V and J ends, which lost 0 bases and 4 bases, there was a span of 2 bases. Written as DNA, the CDR3 is TGCGCCAGCAGCTTGGGTTACGAGCAGTACTTC. Its protein is CASSLGYEQYF.

The rearrangement uses TRBV18 and TRBJ1-1; 9 bases match TRBD1. In germline, CDR1 is KGHSH, CDR2 LQKENI. The ends lost 6 bases at V and 1 base at J; junction bases unmatched: 3. This CDR3 is 14 amino acids long. The CDR3 coding sequence is TGTGCCAGCTCTTCGGACAGGGGGAACACTGAAGCTTTCTTT. Protein: CASSSDRGNTEAFF.

The chain joins TRBV6-5 to TRBJ1-2; D call uncertain. CDR1 and CDR2 (germline): MNHEY, SVGAGI. This CDR3 region has 14 residues. V gave up 0 bases and J gave up 4 bases, with 9 bases separating them. CDR3 residues: CASSYSSPFYGYTF. In DNA form, the CDR3 reads TGTGCCAGCAGTTACTCGAGTCCCTTCTATGGCTACACCTTC.

The chain joins TRBV27 to TRBJ1-6; D gene ambiguous. CDR1 MNHEY and CDR2 SMNVEV come from the germline V gene (reference sequence). Trimming left V 7 bases short and J 0 bases short, with 19 bases between. The CDR3 has 18 residues. CDR3 residues: CASTSLFHSSSYNSPLHF. DNA of the CDR3: TGTGCCAGCACCTCCTTGTTCCACTCGAGCTCCTATAATTCACCCCTCCACTTT.

The rearrangement joins TRBV9 to TRBJ2-7; D is unresolved. Trimming cost V 0 bases and J 3 bases, with 7 bases left between them. CDR3 length equals 13 residues. Germline CDR1 SGDLS, CDR2 YYNGEE. CDR3 sequence: CASSVDPGYEQYF. The DNA of the CDR3 is TGTGCCAGCAGCGTAGATCCCGGCTACGAGCAGTACTTC.

This clone was seen once. The V and J genes are TRBV5-4 and TRBJ1-6; the D gene is possibly TRBD1 (5 bases). V was clipped by 4 bases and J by 10 bases, with 18 bases between them. Germline values: CDR1 SGHNT, CDR2 YYREEE (reference sequence). This CDR3 is 15 amino acids long. Written as DNA, the CDR3 is TGTGCCAGCAGCCGGGACGGTGGAGATAGGTCACCCCTCCACTTT. Protein product: CASSRDGGDRSPLHF.

This clone was recorded only once. The chain has TRBV29-1 and TRBJ2-2, with 7 bases aligning to TRBD1. The CDR3 extends over 12 amino acids. Germline trimming cut 7 bases from V and 4 bases from J; bases unmatched to any gene: 3. Germline V CDR1 and CDR2: SQVTM, ANQGSEA. CDR3 nucleotides: TGCAGCGCCGGACAGGCCACCGGGGAGCTGTTTTTT. It encodes CSAGQATGELFF.

This chain uses TRBV7-2 with TRBJ2-1, with D possibly being TRBD1 or TRBD2 (5 bases each). The germline V gene has CDR1 SGHTA and CDR2 FQGNSA. CDR3 length: 12 residues. V was clipped by 3 bases and J by 10 bases, with 10 bases between them. For the CDR3, the DNA is TGTGCCAGCAGCTTCGCCGGGGCCGAGCAGTTCTTC. Translation: CASSFAGAEQFF. The whole variable domain, filled in from reference TRBV7-2 and TRBJ2-1, reads GAGVSQSPSNKVTEKGKDVELRCDPISGHTALYWYRQSLGQGLEFLIYFQGNSAPDKSGLPSDRFSAERTGGSVSTLTIQRTQQEDSAVYLCASSFAGAEQFFGPGTRLTVL.